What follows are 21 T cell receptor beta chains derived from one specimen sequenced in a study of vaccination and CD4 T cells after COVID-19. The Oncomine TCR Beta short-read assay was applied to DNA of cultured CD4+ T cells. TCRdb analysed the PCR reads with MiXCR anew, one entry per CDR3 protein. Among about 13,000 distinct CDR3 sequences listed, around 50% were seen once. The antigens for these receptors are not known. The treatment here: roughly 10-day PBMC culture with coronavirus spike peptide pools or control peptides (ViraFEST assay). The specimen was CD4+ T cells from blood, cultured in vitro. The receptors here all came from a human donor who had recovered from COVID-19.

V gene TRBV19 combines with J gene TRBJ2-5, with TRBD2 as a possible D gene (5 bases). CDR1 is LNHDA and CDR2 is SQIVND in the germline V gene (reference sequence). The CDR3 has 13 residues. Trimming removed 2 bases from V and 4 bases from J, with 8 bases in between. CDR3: CASSIREAETQYF. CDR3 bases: TGTGCCAGTAGTATACGGGAAGCAGAGACCCAGTACTTC.

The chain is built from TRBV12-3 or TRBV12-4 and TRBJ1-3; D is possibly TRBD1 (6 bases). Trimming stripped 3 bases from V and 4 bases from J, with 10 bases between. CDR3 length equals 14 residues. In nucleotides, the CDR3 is TGTGCCAGCAGTTTGGGGGCGCCCGGAAACACCATATATTTT. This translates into CASSLGAPGNTIYF.

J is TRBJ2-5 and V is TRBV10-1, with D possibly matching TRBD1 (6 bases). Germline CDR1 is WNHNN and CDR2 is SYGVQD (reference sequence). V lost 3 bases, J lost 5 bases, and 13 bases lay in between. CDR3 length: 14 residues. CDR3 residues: CASSDRSQGETQYF. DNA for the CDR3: TGCGCCAGCAGTGATAGGAGCCAGGGGGAGACCCAGTACTTC.

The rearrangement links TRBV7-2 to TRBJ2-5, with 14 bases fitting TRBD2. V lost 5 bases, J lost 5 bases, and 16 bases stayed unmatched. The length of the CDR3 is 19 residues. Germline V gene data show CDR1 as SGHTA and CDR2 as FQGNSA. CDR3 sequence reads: CASSPTEGTSGGTWETQYF. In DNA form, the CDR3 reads TGTGCCAGCAGCCCGACCGAGGGGACTAGCGGGGGTACTTGGGAGACCCAGTACTTC.

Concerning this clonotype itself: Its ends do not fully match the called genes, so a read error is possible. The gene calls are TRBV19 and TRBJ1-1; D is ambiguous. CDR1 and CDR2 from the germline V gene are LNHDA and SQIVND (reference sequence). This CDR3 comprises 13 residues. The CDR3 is CASSMRQNTEAFF. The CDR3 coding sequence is TGTGCCAGTAGTATGCGGCAGAACACTGAGGCTTTCTTT.

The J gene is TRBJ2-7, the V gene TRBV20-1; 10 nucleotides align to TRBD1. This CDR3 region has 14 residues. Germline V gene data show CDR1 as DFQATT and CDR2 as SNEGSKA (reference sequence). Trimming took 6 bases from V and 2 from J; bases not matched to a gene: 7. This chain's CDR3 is CSAIRDRGTYEQYF. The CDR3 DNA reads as TGCAGTGCCATCCGGGACAGGGGTACCTACGAGCAGTACTTC.

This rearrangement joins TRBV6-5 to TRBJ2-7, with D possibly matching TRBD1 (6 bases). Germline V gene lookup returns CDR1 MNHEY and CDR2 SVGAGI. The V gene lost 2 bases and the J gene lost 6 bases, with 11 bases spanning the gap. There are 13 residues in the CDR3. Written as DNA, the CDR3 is TGTGCCAGCAGTTACGAAACAGGGACCGAGCAGTACTTC. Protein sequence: CASSYETGTEQYF.

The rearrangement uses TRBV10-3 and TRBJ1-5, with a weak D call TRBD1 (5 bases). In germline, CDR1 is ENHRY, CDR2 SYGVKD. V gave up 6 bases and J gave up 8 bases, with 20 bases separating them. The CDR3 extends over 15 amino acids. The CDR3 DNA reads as TGTGCCATCAGAGGGAGGGACGACCCGGGGGAGCCCCAGCATTTT. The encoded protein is CAIRGRDDPGEPQHF.

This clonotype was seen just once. The CDR3 spells CASSLVTNYGYTF. In DNA form, the CDR3 reads TGTGCCAGCAGCTTGGTCACCAACTATGGCTACACCTTC. The chain couples TRBV5-4 to TRBJ1-2, with D hard to call. Germline CDR1 reads SGHNT; CDR2 reads YYREEE (reference sequence). The CDR3 runs 13 residues. Trimming left V 0 bases short and J 2 bases short, with 5 bases between.

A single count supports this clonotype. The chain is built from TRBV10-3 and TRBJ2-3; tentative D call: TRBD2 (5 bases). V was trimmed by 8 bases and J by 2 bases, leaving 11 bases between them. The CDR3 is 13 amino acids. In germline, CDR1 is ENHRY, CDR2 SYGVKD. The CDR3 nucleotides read TGTGCCATCGCTGACGGACTCACAGATACGCAGTATTTT. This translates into CAIADGLTDTQYF.

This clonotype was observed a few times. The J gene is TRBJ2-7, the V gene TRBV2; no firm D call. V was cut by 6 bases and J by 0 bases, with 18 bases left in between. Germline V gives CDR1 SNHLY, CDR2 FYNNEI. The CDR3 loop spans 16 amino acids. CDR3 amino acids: CASRNLPGLNSYEQYF. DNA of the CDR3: TGTGCCAGCAGAAACTTACCCGGGTTAAACTCCTACGAGCAGTACTTC.

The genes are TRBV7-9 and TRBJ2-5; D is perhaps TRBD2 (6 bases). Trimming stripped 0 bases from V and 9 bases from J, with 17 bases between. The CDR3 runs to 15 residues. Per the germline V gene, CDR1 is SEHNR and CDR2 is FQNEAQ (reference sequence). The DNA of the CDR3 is TGTGCCAGCAGCTTAGCGGGGACTGGCGGTGCGGCCCAGTACTTC. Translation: CASSLAGTGGAAQYF.

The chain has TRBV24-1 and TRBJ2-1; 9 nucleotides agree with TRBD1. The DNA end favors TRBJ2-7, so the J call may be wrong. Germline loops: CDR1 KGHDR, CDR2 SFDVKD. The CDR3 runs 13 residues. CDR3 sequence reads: CATSDKDRGEQYF. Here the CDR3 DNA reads TGTGCCACCAGTGACAAGGACAGGGGTGAGCAGTACTTC.

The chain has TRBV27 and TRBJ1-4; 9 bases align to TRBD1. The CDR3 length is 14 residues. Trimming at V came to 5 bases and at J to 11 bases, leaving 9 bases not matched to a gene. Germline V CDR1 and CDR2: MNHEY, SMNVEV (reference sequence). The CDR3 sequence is CASSLDRGRGKLFF. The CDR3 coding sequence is TGTGCCAGCAGTCTGGACAGGGGACGTGGTAAACTGTTTTTT.

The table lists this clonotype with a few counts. CDR3 sequence: CASSRGRTDTQYF. The CDR3 DNA reads as TGTGCCAGCTCGCGGGGCCGAACAGATACGCAGTATTTT. This rearrangement joins TRBV6-1 to TRBJ2-3; D might be TRBD2 (6 bases). Germline loops: CDR1 MNHNS, CDR2 SASEGT. The CDR3 runs to 13 residues. Trimming removed 8 bases from V and 3 bases from J, with 12 bases in between.

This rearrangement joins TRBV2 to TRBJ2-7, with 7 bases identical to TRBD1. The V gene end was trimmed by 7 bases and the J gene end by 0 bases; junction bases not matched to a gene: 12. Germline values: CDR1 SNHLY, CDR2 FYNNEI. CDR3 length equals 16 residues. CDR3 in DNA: TGTGCCAGCACGCGCCCGGGACAGCCGAACTCCTACGAGCAGTACTTC. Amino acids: CASTRPGQPNSYEQYF.

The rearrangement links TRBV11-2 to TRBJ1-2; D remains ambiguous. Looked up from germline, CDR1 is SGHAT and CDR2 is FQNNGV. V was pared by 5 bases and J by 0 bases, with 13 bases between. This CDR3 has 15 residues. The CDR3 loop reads CASSSRGSSNYGYTF. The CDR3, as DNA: TGTGCCAGCAGCAGCCGCGGCTCATCTAACTATGGCTACACCTTC.

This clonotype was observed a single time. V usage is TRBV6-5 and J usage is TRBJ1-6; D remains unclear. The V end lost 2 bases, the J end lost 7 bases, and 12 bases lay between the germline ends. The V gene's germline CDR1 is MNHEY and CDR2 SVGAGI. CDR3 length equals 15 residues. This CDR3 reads CASSYRYTDNSPLHF. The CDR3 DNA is TGTGCCAGCAGTTACAGGTATACAGACAATTCACCCCTCCACTTT.

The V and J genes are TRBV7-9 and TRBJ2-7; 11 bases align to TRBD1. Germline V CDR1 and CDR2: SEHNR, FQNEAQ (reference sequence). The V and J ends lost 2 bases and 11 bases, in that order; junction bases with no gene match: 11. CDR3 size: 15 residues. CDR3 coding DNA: TGTGCCAGCAGCTTATTAGGGGGCGGACAGGGGGCGAAGTACTTC. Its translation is CASSLLGGGQGAKYF.

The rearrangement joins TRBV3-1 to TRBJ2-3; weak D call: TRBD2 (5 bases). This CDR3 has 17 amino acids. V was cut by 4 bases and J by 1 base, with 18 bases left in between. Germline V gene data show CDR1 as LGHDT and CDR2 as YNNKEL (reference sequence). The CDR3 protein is CASSPLSSRAGTDTQYF. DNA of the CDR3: TGTGCCAGCAGCCCCCTCAGCTCGAGAGCGGGCACAGATACGCAGTATTTT.

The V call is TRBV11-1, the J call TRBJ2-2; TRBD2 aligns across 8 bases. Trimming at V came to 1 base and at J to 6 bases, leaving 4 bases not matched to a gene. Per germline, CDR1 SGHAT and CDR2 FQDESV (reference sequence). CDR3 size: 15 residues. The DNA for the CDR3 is TGTGCCAGCAGCTTAGACGGGGGGGCCCCCGGGGAGCTGTTTTTT. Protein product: CASSLDGGAPGELFF.